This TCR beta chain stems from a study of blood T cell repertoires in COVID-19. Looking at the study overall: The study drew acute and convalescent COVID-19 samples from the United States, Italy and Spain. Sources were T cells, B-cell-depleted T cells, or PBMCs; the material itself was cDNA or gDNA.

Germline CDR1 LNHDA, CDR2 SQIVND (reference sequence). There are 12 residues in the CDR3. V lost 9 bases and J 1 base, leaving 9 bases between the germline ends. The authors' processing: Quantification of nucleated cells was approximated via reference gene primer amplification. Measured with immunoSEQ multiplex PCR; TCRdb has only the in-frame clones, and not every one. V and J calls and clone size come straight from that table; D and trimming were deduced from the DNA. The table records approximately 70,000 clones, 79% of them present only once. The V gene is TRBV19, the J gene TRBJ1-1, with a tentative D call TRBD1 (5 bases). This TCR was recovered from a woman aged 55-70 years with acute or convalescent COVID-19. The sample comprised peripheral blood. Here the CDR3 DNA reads TGTGCCAGCGGACATCCGAACACTGAAGCTTTCTTT. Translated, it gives CASGHPNTEAFF.